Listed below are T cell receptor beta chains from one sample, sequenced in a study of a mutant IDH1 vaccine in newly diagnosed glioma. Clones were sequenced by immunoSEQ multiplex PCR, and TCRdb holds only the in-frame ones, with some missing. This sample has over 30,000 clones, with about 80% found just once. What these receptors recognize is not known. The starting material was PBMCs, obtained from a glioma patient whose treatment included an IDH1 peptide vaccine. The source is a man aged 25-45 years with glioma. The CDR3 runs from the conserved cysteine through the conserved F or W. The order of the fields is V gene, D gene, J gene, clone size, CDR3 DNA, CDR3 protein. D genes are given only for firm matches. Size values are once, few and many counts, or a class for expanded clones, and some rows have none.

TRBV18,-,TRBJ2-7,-,TGTGCCAGCTCACCCAGAGAGGGGGAACCCGAGCAGTACTTC,CASSPREGEPEQYF
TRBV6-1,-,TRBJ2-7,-,TGTGCCAGCAGTGACCAGTCCTACGAGCAGTACTTC,CASSDQSYEQYF
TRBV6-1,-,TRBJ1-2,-,TGTGCCAGCGATCTACGAGGGGGGGGCGGCTATGGCTACACCTTC,CASDLRGGGGYGYTF
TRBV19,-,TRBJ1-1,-,TGTGCCAGTAGACCTCGGGACGAAACGAGGAACACTGAAGCTTTCTTT,CASRPRDETRNTEAFF
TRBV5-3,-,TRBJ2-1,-,TGTGCCAGAAATGGCTCCTACAATGAGCAGTTCTTC,CARNGSYNEQFF
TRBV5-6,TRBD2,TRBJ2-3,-,TGTGCCAGCAGCACCCTTCCTGGACTAGGGACGACAGATACGCAGTATTTT,CASSTLPGLGTTDTQYF
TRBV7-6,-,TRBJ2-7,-,TGTGCCAGCAGCTTAATTGGGGGGGCAAGGGACGAGCAGTACTTC,CASSLIGGARDEQYF
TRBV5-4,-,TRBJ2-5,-,TGTGCCAGCAAGGTCGAAACGGGGGAGACCCAGTACTTC,CASKVETGETQYF
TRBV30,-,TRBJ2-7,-,TGTGCCTGGAAAGCAGGGGGGGGCTACGAGCAGTACTTC,CAWKAGGGYEQYF
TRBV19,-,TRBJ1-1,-,TGTGCCAGTAGTATGCAAGGGAAAACTTTCTTT,CASSMQGKTFF
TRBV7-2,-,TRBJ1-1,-,TGTGCCAGCAGCTTAAAGGGCCCGAACACTGAAGCTTTCTTT,CASSLKGPNTEAFF
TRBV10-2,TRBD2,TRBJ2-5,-,TGCGCCAGCAGTCGGAGACTAGCCGGGTACCAAGAGACCCAGTACTTC,CASSRRLAGYQETQYF
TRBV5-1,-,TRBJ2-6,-,TGCGCCAGCCACCGGGACATCTCTGGGGCCAACGTCCTGACTTTC,CASHRDISGANVLTF
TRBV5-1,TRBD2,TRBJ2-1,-,TGCGCCAGCAGCTTGGATGCTAGCGGGGGGGTGTCCTACAATGAGCAGTTCTTC,CASSLDASGGVSYNEQFF
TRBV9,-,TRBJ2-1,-,TGTGCCAGCAGCGTAGACGGACCCGCCTACAATGAGCAGTTCTTC,CASSVDGPAYNEQFF
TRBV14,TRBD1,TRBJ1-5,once,TGTGCCAGCAGCCACAGGGGGCCCAATCAGCCCCAGCATTTT,CASSHRGPNQPQHF
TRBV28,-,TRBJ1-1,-,TGTGCCAGCAGTTTCCCGGTCAACACTGAAGCTTTCTTT,CASSFPVNTEAFF
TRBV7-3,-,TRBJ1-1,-,TGTGCCAGCAGCTTAAATGTGGCCACTGAAGCTTTCTTT,CASSLNVATEAFF
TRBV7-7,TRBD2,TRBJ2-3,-,TGTGCCAGCAGCTTACGTTTGGCGGGGGGCGGTCGTGAAGATACGCAGTATTTT,CASSLRLAGGGREDTQYF
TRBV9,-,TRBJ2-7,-,TGTGCCAGCAGCGCCAGTCCCCAGTTAGGGAGCTACGAGCAGTACTTC,CASSASPQLGSYEQYF
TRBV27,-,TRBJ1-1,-,TGTGCCAGCAGTCTCCGGTCGTTGGACACTGAAGCTTTCTTT,CASSLRSLDTEAFF
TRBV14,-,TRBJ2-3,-,TGTGCCAGCAGACAACAGGGAGATACGCAGTATTTT,CASRQQGDTQYF
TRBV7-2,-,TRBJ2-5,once,TGTGCCAGCAGCCCGGGACATAGAAAAGAGACCCAGTACTTC,CASSPGHRKETQYF
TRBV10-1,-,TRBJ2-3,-,TGCGCCAGCAGTGAGTTGGCTAGCGTTGATACGCAGTATTTT,CASSELASVDTQYF
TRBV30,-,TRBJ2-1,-,TGTGCCTGGGACAGTAGCTCCTACAATGAGCAGTTCTTC,CAWDSSSYNEQFF
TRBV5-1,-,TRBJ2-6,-,TGCGCCAGCACCCTTGGTTCGGCCAACGTCCTGACTTTC,CASTLGSANVLTF
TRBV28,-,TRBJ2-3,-,TGTGCCAGCAATAGGGGACAATCGGCGCAGTATTTT,CASNRGQSAQYF
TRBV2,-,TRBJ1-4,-,TGTGCCAGCAGTTTCGTGAGGGGTGCTGAAAAACTGTTTTTT,CASSFVRGAEKLFF
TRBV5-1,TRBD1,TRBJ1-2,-,TGCGCCAGCAGCACCGGACAGGGCTCAGGTGGCTACACCTTC,CASSTGQGSGGYTF
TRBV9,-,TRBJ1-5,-,TGTGCCAGCAGCGTAGTCGAGGGGATGTGGAGGGGGGGCAATCAGCCCCAGCATTTT,CASSVVEGMWRGGNQPQHF
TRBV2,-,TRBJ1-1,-,TGTGCCAGCAGGGTTTGGGACATGAACACTGAAGCTTTCTTT,CASRVWDMNTEAFF
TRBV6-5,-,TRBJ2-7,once,TGTGCCAGCAGTTACTCATCAGATACGGGGTCCTACGAGCAGTACTTC,CASSYSSDTGSYEQYF
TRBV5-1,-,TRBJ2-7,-,TGCGCCAGCAGCCTCGATGGACTGTTGGAGCAGTACTTC,CASSLDGLLEQYF
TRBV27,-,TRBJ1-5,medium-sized,TGTGCCAGCAGTTTAAGTAACGGGGAACCCCCTCAGCCCCAGCATTTT,CASSLSNGEPPQPQHF
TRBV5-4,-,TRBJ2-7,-,TGTGCCAGCAGCCAGGGCTACGAGCAGTACTTC,CASSQGYEQYF
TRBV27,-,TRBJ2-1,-,TGTGCCAGCAGTTTAGAGGACAGACCCTACAATGAGCAGTTCTTC,CASSLEDRPYNEQFF
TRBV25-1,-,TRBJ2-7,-,TGTGCCAGCAGGCGGGACAGCTCCTACGAGCAGTACTTC,CASRRDSSYEQYF
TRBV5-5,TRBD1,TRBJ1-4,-,TGTGCCAGCAGCTTGGTCTCAGGGGGTCTTAATGAAAAACTGTTTTTT,CASSLVSGGLNEKLFF
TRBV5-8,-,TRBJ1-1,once,TGTGCCAGCCGCGGACAGCCGAACACTGAAGCTTTCTTT,CASRGQPNTEAFF
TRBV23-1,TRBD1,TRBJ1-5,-,TGCGCCAGCAGTCACCCTGGAGGGGGCGCCCCTGGCAATCAGCCCCAGCATTTT,CASSHPGGGAPGNQPQHF
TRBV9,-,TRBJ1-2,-,TGTGCCAGTACGAGGGACCTCTTGGGGGCAGGCGACTATGGCTACACCTTC,CASTRDLLGAGDYGYTF
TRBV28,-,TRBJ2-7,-,TGTGCCAGTTCTCCGGTTGACTCCTACGAGCAGTACTTC,CASSPVDSYEQYF
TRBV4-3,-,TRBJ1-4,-,TGCGCCAGCAGCCTAAACAGAGGGGAAAAACTGTTTTTT,CASSLNRGEKLFF
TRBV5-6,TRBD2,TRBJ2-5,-,TGTGCCAGCAGCTCAGAACTAGCGGGAGGGAGAATGGAAGAGACCCAGTACTTC,CASSSELAGGRMEETQYF